These T cell receptor beta chains were read from a single sample in a study of cytomegalovirus exposure and HLA in healthy donors. Produced via immunoSEQ multiplex PCR; TCRdb's table is partial and in-frame only. The sample includes some 210,000 clones, about 77% of them seen just once. Sequenced material: PBMCs. The origin of the receptors is a young woman in good health and CMV-seropositive. The CDR3 runs from the conserved cysteine through the conserved F or W. The D gene is left open where the match is weak. Expanded clones are given a class, and other clones once, few, many or no size at all.

V,D,size,J,CDR3,DNA
TRBV18,.,once,TRBJ2-7,CASSQTRGHEQYF,TGTGCCAGCTCACAGACCCGTGGGCACGAGCAGTACTTC
TRBV5-1,TRBD1,.,TRBJ1-5,CASSPADREAAQPQHF,TGCGCCAGCAGCCCCGCGGACAGGGAGGCAGCTCAGCCCCAGCATTTT
TRBV5-8,.,.,TRBJ2-1,CASSLAGGRSHEQFF,TGTGCCAGCAGCTTGGCTGGGGGGAGGTCCCATGAGCAGTTCTTC
TRBV15,TRBD2,few,TRBJ2-2,CATSIGTSENTGELFF,TGTGCCACCAGCATCGGGACTAGCGAAAACACCGGGGAGCTGTTTTTT
TRBV4-2,.,.,TRBJ2-3,CASSRNRGADTQYF,TGTGCCAGCAGCCGGAATCGGGGTGCAGATACGCAGTATTTT
TRBV5-1,TRBD1,.,TRBJ1-5,CASNPGQGDQPQHF,TGCGCCAGCAACCCCGGACAGGGAGATCAGCCCCAGCATTTT
TRBV7-2,TRBD2,.,TRBJ2-5,CASSSLAVQETQYF,TGTGCCAGCAGCTCGCTAGCGGTCCAAGAGACCCAGTACTTC
TRBV28,.,few,TRBJ1-1,CASRSSRGGAAEAFF,TGTGCCAGCAGATCCTCCCGTGGGGGCGCGGCTGAAGCTTTCTTT
TRBV7-9,TRBD1,once,TRBJ1-1,CASSAQTGTTEAFF,TGTGCCAGCAGCGCCCAGACAGGGACCACTGAAGCTTTCTTT
TRBV7-2,TRBD1,.,TRBJ1-2,CASSQDRAANYGYTF,TGTGCCAGCAGCCAGGACAGGGCAGCTAACTATGGCTACACCTTC
TRBV2,.,.,TRBJ2-1,CASSERVTREQFF,TGTGCCAGCAGTGAACGCGTTACTCGTGAGCAGTTCTTC
TRBV2,TRBD1,.,TRBJ1-2,CASSERDRGNYGYTF,TGTGCCAGCAGTGAAAGGGACAGGGGTAACTATGGCTACACCTTC
TRBV7-9,.,.,TRBJ1-5,CASSFRENQPQHF,TGTGCCAGCAGCTTTCGGGAAAATCAGCCCCAGCATTTT
TRBV5-6,.,.,TRBJ2-2,CASSSFGLTNTGELFF,TGTGCCAGCAGCTCCTTCGGACTCACGAACACCGGGGAGCTGTTTTTT
TRBV7-3,.,.,TRBJ1-6,CASSRESGQSNSPLHF,TGTGCCAGCAGCCGAGAATCAGGACAGTCAAATTCACCCCTCCACTTT
TRBV5-1,.,.,TRBJ1-5,CASSPGQAYNQPQHF,TGCGCCAGCAGCCCAGGTCAGGCCTACAATCAGCCCCAGCATTTT
TRBV5-4,.,.,TRBJ2-3,CASSLPRATDTQYF,TGTGCCAGCAGCTTACCCAGGGCCACAGATACGCAGTATTTT
TRBV7-2,.,.,TRBJ2-1,CASSVRGTPGPSSYNEQFF,TGTGCCAGCAGCGTAAGGGGGACCCCGGGACCTAGCTCCTACAATGAGCAGTTCTTC
TRBV7-2,TRBD1,.,TRBJ1-1,CASSLMQGQGITEAFF,TGTGCCAGCAGCTTAATGCAGGGACAGGGGATCACTGAAGCTTTCTTT
TRBV5-4,.,.,TRBJ1-1,CASRRGQNTEAFF,TGTGCCAGCAGGAGAGGACAGAACACTGAAGCTTTCTTT
TRBV2,TRBD1,once,TRBJ1-1,CAIRGTGGIVEAFF,TGTGCCATCAGGGGGACAGGGGGCATCGTTGAAGCTTTCTTT
TRBV6-5,.,.,TRBJ1-2,CASSYQGTYGYTF,TGTGCCAGCAGTTACCAGGGAACCTATGGCTACACCTTC
TRBV7-9,.,.,TRBJ1-3,CASSLWGGAGNTIYF,TGTGCCAGCAGCTTATGGGGGGGTGCTGGAAACACCATATATTTT
TRBV5-1,.,.,TRBJ2-7,CASSQTFQGEQYF,TGCGCCAGCAGTCAGACATTCCAGGGCGAGCAGTACTTC
TRBV5-8,.,once,TRBJ1-3,CASSLGTGPGNTIYF,TGTGCCAGCAGCTTAGGAACAGGGCCTGGAAACACCATATATTTT
TRBV28,.,.,TRBJ2-7,CASSFMARVSYEQYF,TGTGCCAGCAGTTTTATGGCCAGGGTCTCCTACGAGCAGTACTTC
TRBV9,TRBD1,.,TRBJ1-1,CASSVGDRATNTEAFF,TGTGCCAGCAGCGTAGGGGACAGGGCAACGAACACTGAAGCTTTCTTT
TRBV11-2,.,.,TRBJ2-1,CASSPGRNLNEQFF,TGTGCCAGCAGCCCAGGCCGTAACCTCAATGAGCAGTTCTTC